One sample yielded the 25 T cell receptor beta chains listed below, sequenced in a study of PD-1 blockade in mismatch repair-deficient tumors. Repertoires were generated with immunoSEQ multiplex PCR, while TCRdb's copy carries only in-frame clones and drops some. The data contain about 13,000 clones, roughly 84% of them singletons. For these TCRs, the target antigens are not known. The sample's time point: roughly 11-day in vitro stimulation with candidate neoantigen peptide 4. This specimen was cells cultured in vitro, taken from a patient treated with pembrolizumab. These receptors were taken from an adult with mismatch repair-deficient cancer.

This chain links TRBV10-1 with TRBJ2-2; 10 nucleotides match TRBD2. The germline V gene encodes CDR1 WNHNN and CDR2 SYGVQD (reference sequence). V lost 2 bases and J lost 4; bases outside the gene matches: 1. The CDR3 runs 15 residues. The CDR3 DNA reads as TGCGCCAGCAGTGAGGGACTAGCGGCCACCGGGGAGCTGTTTTTT. Its translation: CASSEGLAATGELFF.

The rearrangement uses TRBV30 and TRBJ2-3; the D is unclear. The CDR3 has 12 residues. Germline CDR1 and CDR2: GTSNPN and SVGIG (reference sequence). V was cut by 0 bases and J by 3 bases, with 4 bases left in between. CDR3 in DNA: TGTGCCTGGAGTGTTTGGACAGATACGCAGTATTTT. Amino acids: CAWSVWTDTQYF. Drawing the rest from reference TRBV30 and TRBJ2-3, the complete variable domain is SQTIHQWPATLVQPVGSPLSLECTVEGTSNPNLYWYRQAAGRGLQLLFYSVGIGQISSEVPQNLSASRPQDRQFILSSKKLLLSDSGFYLCAWSVWTDTQYFGPGTRLTVL.

This sequence joins TRBV30 and TRBJ2-3; weak D call: TRBD1 (5 bases). The V end lost 0 bases, the J end lost 3 bases, and 10 bases lay between the germline ends. The CDR3 length is 14 residues. Germline V gene lookup returns CDR1 GTSNPN and CDR2 SVGIG (reference sequence). CDR3: CAWSVTASTDTQYF. CDR3 DNA: TGTGCCTGGAGTGTGACAGCAAGTACAGATACGCAGTATTTT.

The chain recombines TRBV7-2 with TRBJ1-2; tentative D call: TRBD1 (5 bases). The CDR3 length is 13 residues. Germline V lookup: CDR1 SGHTA, CDR2 FQGNSA. Trimming cost V 3 bases and J 0 bases, with 5 bases left between them. The CDR3 spells CASSFRANYGYTF. Here the CDR3 DNA reads TGTGCCAGCAGCTTCAGGGCTAACTATGGCTACACCTTC.

The chain recombines TRBV5-1 with TRBJ2-7; D is unclear. The germline gives CDR1 SGHRS, CDR2 YFSETQ. This CDR3 comprises 11 residues. The germline V and J ends were trimmed by 4 bases and 0 bases, with 2 bases remaining between them. The CDR3 DNA reads as TGCGCCAGCAGCGACTCCTACGAGCAGTACTTC. This encodes CASSDSYEQYF.

This clone has just a few counts. The chain is built from TRBV5-1 and TRBJ1-1, with D perhaps TRBD1 (5 bases). CDR3 length: 14 amino acids. Germline CDR1 is SGHRS and CDR2 is YFSETQ. Trimming pared 4 bases from V and 0 bases from J, leaving 10 bases between. Here the CDR3 reads CASSGEGLNTEAFF. The CDR3 DNA reads TGCGCCAGCAGCGGGGAGGGACTGAACACTGAAGCTTTCTTT. The variable domain in full, completed from reference TRBV5-1 and TRBJ1-1, reads KAGVTQTPRYLIKTRGQQVTLSCSPISGHRSVSWYQQTPGQGLQFLFEYFSETQRNKGNFPGRFSGRQFSNSRSEMNVSTLELGDSALYLCASSGEGLNTEAFFGQGTRLTVV.

This clone was seen a handful of times. The genes are TRBV5-1 and TRBJ1-1, with D hard to call. Looked up from germline, CDR1 is SGHRS and CDR2 is YFSETQ. CDR3 length: 13 residues. V lost 4 bases and J lost 7, with 14 bases in between. This CDR3 reads CASSLGLSHEAFF. The DNA for the CDR3 is TGCGCCAGCAGCCTCGGACTGAGTCATGAAGCTTTCTTT.

The CDR3 region has the DNA TGTGCCAGCAGCCCAATGGACAGGGGCCACCTTGGAGAGACCCAGTACTTC. Encoded protein: CASSPMDRGHLGETQYF. The J gene is TRBJ2-5, the V gene TRBV11-2; 9 bases fit TRBD1. The V gene end was trimmed by 5 bases and the J gene end by 4 bases; junction bases not matched to a gene: 14. The CDR3 is 17 amino acids. Germline V lookup: CDR1 SGHAT, CDR2 FQNNGV. Full variable domain (rest looked up from reference TRBV11-2 and TRBJ2-5): EAGVAQSPRYKIIEKRQSVAFWCNPISGHATLYWYQQILGQGPKLLIQFQNNGVVDDSQLPKDRFSAERLKGVDSTLKIQPAKLEDSAVYLCASSPMDRGHLGETQYFGPGTRLLVL.

The chain has TRBV19 and TRBJ1-5, with 12 nucleotides matching TRBD1. J was trimmed by 0 bases and V by 10 bases; bases with no gene match: 10. The CDR3 extends over 17 amino acids. The germline CDR1 and CDR2 sequences are LNHDA and SQIVND (reference sequence). The CDR3 spells CATVPGQGAYSNQPQHF. In nucleotides, the CDR3 is TGTGCCACCGTCCCGGGACAGGGGGCCTATAGCAATCAGCCCCAGCATTTT.

This chain joins TRBV7-9 and TRBJ2-1, with D tentatively TRBD2 (5 bases). This CDR3 is 19 amino acids long. Germline V gives CDR1 SEHNR, CDR2 FQNEAQ (reference sequence). Trimming shortened V by 3 bases and J by 5 bases, and 26 bases separated the two germline ends. CDR3 sequence (DNA): TGTGCCAGCAGCTTGGAGCCCCTCAGTGGGAAGCGGCTAAACAATGAGCAGTTCTTC. This codes for CASSLEPLSGKRLNNEQFF.

V is TRBV7-6 and J is TRBJ1-2, with TRBD1 matching 12 bases. CDR3 length: 19 residues. Germline values: CDR1 SGHVS, CDR2 FNYEAQ. The ends lost 5 bases at V and 4 bases at J; junction bases unmatched: 17. CDR3 residues: CASSHYRSGTGGAGYGYTF. The CDR3 DNA sequence: TGTGCCAGCAGCCATTATCGTTCCGGGACAGGGGGCGCGGGCTATGGCTACACCTTC.

This clone has a handful of counts. The chain uses TRBV11-3 and TRBJ2-1; D is unclear. Germline CDR1 SGHNT, CDR2 YENEEA. This CDR3 spans 13 amino acids. The V end lost 3 bases, the J end lost 8 bases, and 11 bases lay between the germline ends. CDR3 loop: CASSFGETDEQFF. In DNA, the CDR3 is TGTGCCAGCAGCTTTGGTGAGACCGATGAGCAGTTCTTC.

The rearrangement uses TRBV15 and TRBJ1-5, with D possibly TRBD1 on 5 matching bases. Per germline, CDR1 LNHNV and CDR2 YYDKDF (reference sequence). This CDR3 has 13 amino acids. V was clipped by 0 bases and J by 9 bases, with 9 bases between them. The CDR3 here is CATSRDGAPPQHF. Here the CDR3 DNA reads TGTGCCACCAGCAGAGACGGGGCCCCGCCCCAGCATTTT.

The chain is built from TRBV9 and TRBJ1-2; 9 nucleotides align to TRBD1. CDR1 is SGDLS, CDR2 YYNGEE, per germline. The CDR3 is made up of 15 amino acids. J lost 7 bases, V lost 4 bases, and 11 bases had no gene match. This CDR3 is CASSPPTGGFGGYTF. The CDR3 DNA is TGTGCCAGCAGCCCGCCGACAGGGGGGTTTGGTGGCTACACCTTC.

The J gene is TRBJ1-1, the V gene TRBV7-2; TRBD1 aligns across 7 bases. Germline lookup yields CDR1 SGHTA and CDR2 FQGNSA. The junction had 4 bases not matched to a gene; V was cut back by 5 bases and J by 4 bases. There are 13 residues in the CDR3. CDR3 in amino acids: CASSDRDSTEAFF. CDR3 nucleotides: TGTGCCAGCAGCGACCGGGACAGCACTGAAGCTTTCTTT.

The V gene is TRBV5-1, the J gene TRBJ2-3; D is unclear. The CDR3 runs 12 residues. Trimming left V 1 base short and J 2 bases short, with 2 bases between. Germline loops: CDR1 SGHRS, CDR2 YFSETQ. The CDR3 bases are TGCGCCAGCAGCTTGTCCACAGATACGCAGTATTTT. Translation gives CASSLSTDTQYF.

This clone came up once. The chain has TRBV2 and TRBJ2-7, with D tentatively TRBD1 (5 bases). The CDR3 has 15 amino acids. The germline gives CDR1 SNHLY, CDR2 FYNNEI. V lost 6 bases and J lost 2, with 17 bases in between. CDR3 amino acids: CASSSAAGSPYEQYF. The CDR3 DNA follows: TGTGCCAGCAGCTCCGCGGCAGGGTCCCCCTACGAGCAGTACTTC.

The chain combines TRBV19 with TRBJ1-2, with 7 bases that match TRBD1. The germline V gene has CDR1 LNHDA and CDR2 SQIVND (reference sequence). With V trimmed by 10 bases and J by 0 bases, 8 bases remained unmatched. The CDR3 runs 14 residues. Here the CDR3 DNA reads TGTGCCACCGATGGACAGGCAGCTAACTATGGCTACACCTTC. Protein: CATDGQAANYGYTF.

The rearrangement joins TRBV5-1 to TRBJ2-5; the match to TRBD1 covers 11 bases. Germline assignment: CDR1 SGHRS and CDR2 YFSETQ. There are 14 residues in the CDR3. V trimming: 4 bases; J trimming: 3 bases; junction bases outside the gene matches: 2. The CDR3 loop is CASSAGQGEETQYF. DNA for the CDR3: TGCGCCAGCAGCGCGGGACAGGGGGAAGAGACCCAGTACTTC.

This chain joins TRBV18 and TRBJ2-5; the D gene is possibly TRBD2 (5 bases). CDR1 is KGHSH, CDR2 LQKENI, per germline. The CDR3 runs to 14 residues. Trimming cost V 1 base and J 3 bases, with 9 bases left between them. The CDR3: CASSPRELKETQYF. CDR3 coding DNA: TGTGCCAGCTCACCACGGGAGTTAAAAGAGACCCAGTACTTC.

The V gene is TRBV5-1, the J gene TRBJ1-5; no firm D call. This CDR3 is built from 14 residues. Looked up from germline, CDR1 is SGHRS and CDR2 is YFSETQ. V lost 4 bases, J lost 4 bases, and 12 bases lay in between. CDR3 bases: TGCGCCAGCAGCAGTGGACGTCAGAATCAGCCCCAGCATTTT. Its protein product is CASSSGRQNQPQHF.

This clone appeared once. The chain couples TRBV6-5 to TRBJ2-6, with a weak D call TRBD1 (5 bases). Trimming shortened V by 6 bases and J by 0 bases, and 9 bases separated the two germline ends. The length of the CDR3 is 15 residues. Germline CDR1 reads MNHEY; CDR2 reads SVGAGI. The CDR3 here is CASRRQTSGANVLTF. CDR3 nucleotides: TGTGCCAGCAGAAGACAGACCTCTGGGGCCAACGTCCTGACTTTC.

The chain recombines TRBV6-6 with TRBJ1-5; TRBD1 is a possible D gene (5 bases). The ends were cut back, 6 bases at V and 7 bases at J, with 13 bases in the middle. The CDR3 extends over 13 amino acids. From germline, CDR1 is MNHNY and CDR2 SVGAGI (reference sequence). The CDR3 is CASSSRVEQPQHF. Written as DNA, the CDR3 is TGTGCCAGCAGCAGCAGGGTCGAGCAGCCCCAGCATTTT.

This clone has more than one count but fewer than ten. The chain recombines TRBV9 with TRBJ1-2; no firm D call. This CDR3 is built from 13 residues. The germline CDR1 and CDR2 sequences are SGDLS and YYNGEE. V shed 3 bases and J shed 2 bases, with 8 bases lying between them. DNA of the CDR3: TGTGCCAGCAGCGCCGGGTCCAACTATGGCTACACCTTC. Protein product: CASSAGSNYGYTF.

J is TRBJ2-7 and V is TRBV6-6; the match to TRBD1 covers 11 bases. The ends lost 3 bases at V and 3 bases at J; junction bases unmatched: 7. The CDR3 is made up of 16 amino acids. The germline V gene has CDR1 MNHNY and CDR2 SVGAGI (reference sequence). This CDR3 reads CASSYPRDRGVYEQYF. In nucleotides, the CDR3 is TGTGCCAGCAGTTATCCTCGGGACAGGGGGGTCTACGAGCAGTACTTC.